Only a few counts were recorded for the clone carrying this T cell receptor (beta chain). The antigen is not known. The germline gives CDR1 KGHSH, CDR2 LQKENI. V was clipped by 3 bases and J by 3 bases, with 0 bases between them. The CDR3 loop spans 10 amino acids. This specimen comes from a study of identical twins. TCRdb re-called the 5' RACE reads through MiXCR, storing one row per CDR3 protein. The sample lists 250,000 or so distinct CDR3 sequences, about 8.3% occurring once. Study-wide findings and caveats: Insertion counts were lower in abundant cord blood beta clonotypes, a trend that memory repertoires did not show.

These records were also assigned to another study, of yellow fever vaccine responses in identical twins.

The sequence was collected from a woman younger than 30 in good health. Material: CD8+ T cells sorted from blood. The V gene is TRBV18, the J gene TRBJ2-7, with no clear D. The CDR3 loop reads CASSPYEQYF. CDR3 sequence (DNA): TGTGCCAGCTCACCCTACGAGCAGTACTTC.